This TCR beta chain is drawn from a study of PD-1 blockade in classical Hodgkin lymphoma. Time point of the sample: cycle 4 day 1 (C4D1), after about 6 weeks of nivolumab. Every patient experienced relapse after autologous stem cell transplantation, and brentuximab vedotin exposure varied. Responses achieved at best were complete response, partial response or progressive disease. A word on this clone: No antigen is known for it.

The CDR3 runs to 14 residues. CDR1 is SGHVS, CDR2 FQNEAQ, per germline. With V trimmed by 1 base and J by 2 bases, 1 base remained unmatched. Findings and caveats of the study: Diversity in CD4+ TCRs, unlike that measured in CD8+ TCRs, had risen significantly by C4D1.

Assay used: immunoSEQ multiplex PCR; TCRdb lists only in-frame clones, some missing. This table has some 52,000 clones, about nine tenths appearing once. The TCR was taken from a human donor with classical Hodgkin lymphoma. The specimen was peripheral blood mononuclear cells (PBMCs), collected before the fourth cycle of nivolumab. The J gene is TRBJ2-7, the V gene TRBV7-8; TRBD1 matches at 8 bases. The CDR3 reads CASSLVQGAYEQYF. CDR3 coding DNA: TGTGCCAGCAGCTTAGTACAGGGGGCCTACGAGCAGTACTTC.